The sequence of this TCR beta chain was determined in a study of cytomegalovirus exposure and HLA in healthy donors. Turning to the study itself: It was reported in a later analysis that the 90 to 150 validation repertoires used the same platform as the 666 first-cohort repertoires. Study-level points and caveats: Associated with cytomegalovirus, according to the listing, were about 160 TCR beta chains.

The germline gives CDR1 MNHEY, CDR2 SVGAGI. The CDR3 is 14 amino acids. V dropped 4 bases and J dropped 5; count of bases not matched to a gene: 3. As to this clone: Antigen specificity is unknown.

Clones were read by immunoSEQ multiplex PCR, and TCRdb kept only the in-frame ones, dropping some. This sample carries around 150,000 clones, approximately 96% of them seen once, and the ten largest clones take more than 0.7%. The specimen was PBMCs. The TCR was taken from a woman younger than 30 in good health and CMV-seronegative. The chain combines TRBV6-5 with TRBJ1-1; 11 nucleotides agree with TRBD1. The CDR3 reads CASSFGQGATEAFF. In nucleotides, the CDR3 is TGTGCCAGCAGTTTCGGACAGGGGGCTACTGAAGCTTTCTTT.